This T cell receptor beta chain was documented in a study of cytomegalovirus exposure and HLA in healthy donors. Study-wide points: Being indistinguishable, some V segments were excluded, TRBV6-2 and TRBV6-3 among them. Most TCR sequences proved rare, with some public TCRs found in many donors. Association of 15,000 to 20,000 TCR beta sequences with HLA alleles was found at 0.05 false discovery rate in a later analysis.

The CDR3 is 15 residues long. Germline assignment: CDR1 MGHRA and CDR2 YSYEKL. Losses at the gene ends were 1 base for V and 1 base for J; bases not matched to a gene: 1. This clone was seen more than once but under ten times. No antigen is known for it. The PCR used 60 Vbeta and 13 Jbeta primers. Measured with immunoSEQ multiplex PCR; TCRdb has only the in-frame clones, and not every one. Of about 270,000 clones listed, about 75% were seen once; the top ten hold over 2%. The sequencing sample was made of PBMCs. The TCR sequence derives from a female donor in good health and CMV-seronegative. The V gene is TRBV4-1, the J gene TRBJ1-2, with 9 nucleotides matching TRBD1. CDR3 in amino acids: CASSQGDRVNYGYTF. In DNA, the CDR3 is TGCGCCAGCAGCCAAGGGGACAGGGTTAACTATGGCTACACCTTC.